This T cell receptor beta chain is drawn from a study of blood T cell repertoires in COVID-19. As for the study in general: Acute-phase and convalescent COVID-19 samples originated in the United States, Italy and Spain. The analysed material was cDNA or gDNA that came from T cells, B-cell-depleted T cells, or PBMCs.

This clone was detected only a few times. Germline V gene lookup returns CDR1 MGHDK and CDR2 SYGVNS. The trim removed 4 bases at V and 8 bases at J, leaving 7 bases unmatched. This CDR3 has 14 amino acids. Study processing details: By means of reference gene primer amplification, nucleated cell counts were estimated. Clones were read by immunoSEQ multiplex PCR, and TCRdb kept only the in-frame ones, dropping some. The DNA was the basis for D and trimming; V, J and clone size are from that table. The repertoire holds around 260,000 clones, with approximately 89% as singletons. Sequencing input: peripheral blood. The V and J genes are TRBV25-1 and TRBJ2-2; 7 nucleotides match TRBD1. The TCR sequence derives from a man in his forties or fifties who had recovered from COVID-19. The CDR3 DNA is TGTGCCAGCAGTGGGTGGGACAGCCTGGGGGAGCTGTTTTTT. This sequence encodes CASSGWDSLGELFF.